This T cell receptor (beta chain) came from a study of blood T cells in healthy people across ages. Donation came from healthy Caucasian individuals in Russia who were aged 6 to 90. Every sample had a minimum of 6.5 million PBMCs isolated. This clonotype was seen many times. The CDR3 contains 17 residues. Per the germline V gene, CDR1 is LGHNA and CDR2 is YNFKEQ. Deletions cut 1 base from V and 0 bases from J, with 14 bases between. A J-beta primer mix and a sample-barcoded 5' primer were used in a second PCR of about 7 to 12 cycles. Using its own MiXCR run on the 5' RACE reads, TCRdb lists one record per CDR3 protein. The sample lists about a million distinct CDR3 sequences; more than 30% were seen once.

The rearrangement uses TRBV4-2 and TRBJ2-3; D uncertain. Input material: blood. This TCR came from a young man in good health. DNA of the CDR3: TGTGCCAGCAGCCAAGGGCCTACAAGAGCGAGCACAGATACGCAGTATTTT. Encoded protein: CASSQGPTRASTDTQYF.